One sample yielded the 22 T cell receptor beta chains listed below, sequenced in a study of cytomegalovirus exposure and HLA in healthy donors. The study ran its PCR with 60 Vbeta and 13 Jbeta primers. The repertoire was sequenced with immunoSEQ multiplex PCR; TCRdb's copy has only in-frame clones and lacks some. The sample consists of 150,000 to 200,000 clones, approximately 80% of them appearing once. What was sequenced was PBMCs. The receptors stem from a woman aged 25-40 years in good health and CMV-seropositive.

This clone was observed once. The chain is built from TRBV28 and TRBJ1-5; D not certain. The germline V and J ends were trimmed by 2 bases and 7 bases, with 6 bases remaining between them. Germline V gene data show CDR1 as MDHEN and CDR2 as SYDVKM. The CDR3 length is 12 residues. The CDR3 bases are TGTGCCAGCAGTTTACAGCGGCAGCCCCAGCATTTT. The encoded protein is CASSLQRQPQHF. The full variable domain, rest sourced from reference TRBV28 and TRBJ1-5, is DVKVTQSSRYLVKRTGEKVFLECVQDMDHENMFWYRQDPGLGLRLIYFSYDVKMKEKGDIPEGYSVSREKKERFSLILESASTNQTSMYLCASSLQRQPQHFGDGTRLSIL.

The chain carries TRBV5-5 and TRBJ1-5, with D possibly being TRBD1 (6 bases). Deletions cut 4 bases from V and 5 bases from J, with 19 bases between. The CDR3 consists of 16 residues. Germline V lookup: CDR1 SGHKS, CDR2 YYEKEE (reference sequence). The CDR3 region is CASSVTGAIIDQPQHF. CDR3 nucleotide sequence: TGTGCCAGCAGCGTGACAGGAGCAATCATCGATCAGCCCCAGCATTTT.

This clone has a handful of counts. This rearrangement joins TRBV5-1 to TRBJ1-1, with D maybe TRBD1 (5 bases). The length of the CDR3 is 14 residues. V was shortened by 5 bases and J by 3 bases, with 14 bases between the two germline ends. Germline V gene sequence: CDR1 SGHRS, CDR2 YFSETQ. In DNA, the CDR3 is TGCGCCAGCAGGCCGCTGGGGGGAGACACTGAAGCTTTCTTT. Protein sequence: CASRPLGGDTEAFF. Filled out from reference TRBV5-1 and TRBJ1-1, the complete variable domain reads KAGVTQTPRYLIKTRGQQVTLSCSPISGHRSVSWYQQTPGQGLQFLFEYFSETQRNKGNFPGRFSGRQFSNSRSEMNVSTLELGDSALYLCASRPLGGDTEAFFGQGTRLTVV.

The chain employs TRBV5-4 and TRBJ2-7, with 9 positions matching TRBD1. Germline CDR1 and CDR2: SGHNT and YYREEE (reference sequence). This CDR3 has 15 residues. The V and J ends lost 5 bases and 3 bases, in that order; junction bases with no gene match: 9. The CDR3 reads CASSGTADRGYEQYF. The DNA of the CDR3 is TGTGCCAGCAGTGGTACCGCGGACAGGGGCTACGAGCAGTACTTC.

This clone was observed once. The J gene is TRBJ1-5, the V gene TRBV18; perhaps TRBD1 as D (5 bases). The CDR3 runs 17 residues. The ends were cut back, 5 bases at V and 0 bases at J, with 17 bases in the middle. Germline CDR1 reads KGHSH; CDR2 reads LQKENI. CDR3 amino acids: CASSNRQVYHSNQPQHF. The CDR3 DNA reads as TGTGCCAGCTCAAACAGGCAGGTCTACCATAGCAATCAGCCCCAGCATTTT.

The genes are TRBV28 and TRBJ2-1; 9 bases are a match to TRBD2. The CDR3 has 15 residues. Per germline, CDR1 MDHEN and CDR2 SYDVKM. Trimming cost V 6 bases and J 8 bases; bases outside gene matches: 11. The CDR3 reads CASSLGLAGRDEQFF. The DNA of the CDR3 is TGTGCCAGCAGCCTAGGGCTAGCGGGAAGGGATGAGCAGTTCTTC.

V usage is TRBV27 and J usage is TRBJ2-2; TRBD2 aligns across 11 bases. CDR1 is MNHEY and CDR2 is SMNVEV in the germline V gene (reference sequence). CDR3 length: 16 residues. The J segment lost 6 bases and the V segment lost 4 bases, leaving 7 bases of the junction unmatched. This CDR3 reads CASSSRTSGSPGELFF. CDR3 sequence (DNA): TGTGCCAGCAGTTCCCGAACTAGCGGGAGTCCCGGGGAGCTGTTTTTT.

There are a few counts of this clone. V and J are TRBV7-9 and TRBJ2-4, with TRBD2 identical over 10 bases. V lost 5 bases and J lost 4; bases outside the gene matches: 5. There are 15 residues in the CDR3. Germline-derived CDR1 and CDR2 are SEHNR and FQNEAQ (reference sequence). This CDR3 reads CASSITSGVKNIQYF. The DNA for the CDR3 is TGTGCCAGCAGCATTACTAGCGGGGTTAAAAACATTCAGTACTTC. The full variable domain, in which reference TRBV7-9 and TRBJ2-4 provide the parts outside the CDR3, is DTGVSQNPRHKITKRGQNVTFRCDPISEHNRLYWYRQTLGQGPEFLTYFQNEAQLEKSRLLSDRFSAERPKGSFSTLEIQRTEQGDSAMYLCASSITSGVKNIQYFGAGTRLSVL.

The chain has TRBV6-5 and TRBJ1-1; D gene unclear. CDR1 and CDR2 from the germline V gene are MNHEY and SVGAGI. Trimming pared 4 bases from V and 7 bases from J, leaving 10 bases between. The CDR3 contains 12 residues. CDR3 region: CASSWRGGEAFF. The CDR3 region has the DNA TGTGCCAGCAGTTGGCGGGGTGGTGAAGCTTTCTTT.

The CDR3 sequence is CASSYQGGYGYTF. CDR3 coding DNA: TGTGCCAGCAGTTACCAGGGGGGCTATGGCTACACCTTC. The V and J genes are TRBV6-6 and TRBJ1-2; 7 bases are a match to TRBD1. CDR1 and CDR2 (germline): MNHNY, SVGAGI (reference sequence). The CDR3 is made up of 13 amino acids. Trimming cost V 2 bases and J 4 bases; bases outside gene matches: 1.

The CDR3, as DNA: TGTGCCAGCAGGACTACTAGCGGGAGGGCCAATGAGCAGTTCTTC. Protein: CASRTTSGRANEQFF. The V and J genes are TRBV2 and TRBJ2-1, with TRBD2 matching 13 bases. Losses at the gene ends were 6 bases for V and 6 bases for J; bases not matched to a gene: 5. The CDR3 totals 15 residues. Germline CDR1 SNHLY, CDR2 FYNNEI. Drawing the rest from reference TRBV2 and TRBJ2-1, the complete variable domain is EPEVTQTPSHQVTQMGQEVILRCVPISNHLYFYWYRQILGQKVEFLVSFYNNEISEKSEIFDDQFSVERPDGSNFTLKIRSTKLEDSAMYFCASRTTSGRANEQFFGPGTRLTVL.

CDR3 in amino acids: CSARSAGAYTF. CDR3 nucleotides: TGCAGTGCTAGATCGGCAGGGGCCTACACCTTC. The chain employs TRBV20-1 and TRBJ1-2; D is perhaps TRBD1 (6 bases). Trimming stripped 2 bases from V and 10 bases from J, with 11 bases between. Germline lookup yields CDR1 DFQATT and CDR2 SNEGSKA (reference sequence). The CDR3 extends over 11 amino acids.

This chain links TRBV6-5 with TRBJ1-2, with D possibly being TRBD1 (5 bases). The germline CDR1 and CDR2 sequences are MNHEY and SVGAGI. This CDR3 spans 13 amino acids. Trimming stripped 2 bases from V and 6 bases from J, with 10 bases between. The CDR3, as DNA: TGTGCCAGCAGTTACGACAGCAACCATGGCTACACCTTC. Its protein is CASSYDSNHGYTF.

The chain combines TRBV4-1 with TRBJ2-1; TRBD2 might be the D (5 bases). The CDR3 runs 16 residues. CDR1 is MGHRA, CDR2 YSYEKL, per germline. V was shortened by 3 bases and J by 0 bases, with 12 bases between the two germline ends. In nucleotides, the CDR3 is TGCGCCAGCAGCCAGAACGGGGTGAGCTCCTACAATGAGCAGTTCTTC. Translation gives CASSQNGVSSYNEQFF.

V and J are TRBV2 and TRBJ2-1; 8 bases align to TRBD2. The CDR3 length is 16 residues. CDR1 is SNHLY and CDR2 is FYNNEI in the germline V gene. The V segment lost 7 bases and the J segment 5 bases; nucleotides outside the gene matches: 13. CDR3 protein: CASTLRAQRGNNEQFF. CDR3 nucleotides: TGTGCCAGCACCCTCCGCGCCCAGCGGGGGAACAATGAGCAGTTCTTC.

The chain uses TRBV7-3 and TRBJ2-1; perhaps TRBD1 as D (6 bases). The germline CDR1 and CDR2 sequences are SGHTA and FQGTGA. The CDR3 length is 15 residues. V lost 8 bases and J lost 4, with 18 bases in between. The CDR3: CASSSPFRGYNEQFF. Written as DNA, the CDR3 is TGTGCCAGCTCCTCACCGTTTAGGGGGTACAATGAGCAGTTCTTC.

CDR3: CASSPPTGTIGGRQYF. Written as DNA, the CDR3 is TGTGCCAGCTCACCACCAACCGGGACTATCGGCGGGAGGCAGTACTTC. This chain uses TRBV18 with TRBJ2-7; 7 positions match TRBD2. CDR1 is KGHSH, CDR2 LQKENI, per germline. With 0 bases clipped from V and 9 bases from J, the junction kept 14 bases outside the gene matches. This CDR3 spans 16 amino acids. The full variable domain, completed using reference TRBV18 and TRBJ2-7, is NAGVMQNPRHLVRRRGQEARLRCSPMKGHSHVYWYRQLPEEGLKFMVYLQKENIIDESGMPKERFSAEFPKEGPSILRIQQVVRGDSAAYFCASSPPTGTIGGRQYFGPGTRLTVT.

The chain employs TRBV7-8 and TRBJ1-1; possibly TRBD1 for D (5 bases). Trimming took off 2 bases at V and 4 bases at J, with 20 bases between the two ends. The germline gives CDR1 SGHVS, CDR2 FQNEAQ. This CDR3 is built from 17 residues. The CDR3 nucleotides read TGTGCCAGCAGCTTATTCCCCACTGGAGACAGTGGCACTGAAGCTTTCTTT. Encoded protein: CASSLFPTGDSGTEAFF.

CDR3 DNA sequence: TGTGCCAGCAGCTTGTTAGCGTTTCGAAGCTCCTACAATGAGCAGTTCTTC. Its protein is CASSLLAFRSSYNEQFF. The rearrangement links TRBV11-2 to TRBJ2-1, with D perhaps matching TRBD2 (5 bases). CDR3 length equals 17 residues. Trimming removed 3 bases at V and 0 bases at J, with 15 bases between. The germline V gene has CDR1 SGHAT and CDR2 FQNNGV.

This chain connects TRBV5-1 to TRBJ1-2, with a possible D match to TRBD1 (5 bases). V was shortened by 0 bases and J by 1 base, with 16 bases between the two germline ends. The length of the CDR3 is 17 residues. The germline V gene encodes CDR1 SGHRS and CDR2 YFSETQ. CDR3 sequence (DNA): TGCGCCAGCAGCTTGGTCGGGGGTGAACCCTATAACTATGGCTACACCTTC. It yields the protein CASSLVGGEPYNYGYTF. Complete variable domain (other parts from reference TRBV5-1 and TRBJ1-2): KAGVTQTPRYLIKTRGQQVTLSCSPISGHRSVSWYQQTPGQGLQFLFEYFSETQRNKGNFPGRFSGRQFSNSRSEMNVSTLELGDSALYLCASSLVGGEPYNYGYTFGSGTRLTVV.

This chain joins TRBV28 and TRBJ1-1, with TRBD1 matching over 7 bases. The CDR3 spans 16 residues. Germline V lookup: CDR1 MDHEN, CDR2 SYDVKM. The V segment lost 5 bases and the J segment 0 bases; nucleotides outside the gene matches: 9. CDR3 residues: CASSPRDSPMNTEAFF. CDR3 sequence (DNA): TGTGCCAGCAGTCCCCGGGACAGCCCCATGAACACTGAAGCTTTCTTT. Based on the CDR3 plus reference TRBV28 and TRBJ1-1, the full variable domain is DVKVTQSSRYLVKRTGEKVFLECVQDMDHENMFWYRQDPGLGLRLIYFSYDVKMKEKGDIPEGYSVSREKKERFSLILESASTNQTSMYLCASSPRDSPMNTEAFFGQGTRLTVV.

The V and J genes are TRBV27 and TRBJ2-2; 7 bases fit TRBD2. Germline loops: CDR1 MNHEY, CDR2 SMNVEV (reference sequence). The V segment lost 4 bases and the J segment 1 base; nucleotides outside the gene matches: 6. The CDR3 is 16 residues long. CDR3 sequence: CASSSRLAENTGELFF. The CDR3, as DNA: TGTGCCAGCAGTTCGAGACTAGCCGAGAACACCGGGGAGCTGTTTTTT.